This record covers a single TCR beta chain. TCRdb recomputed calls from the RT-PCR reads with MiXCR, one row per CDR3 protein. This sample has more than 500,000 distinct CDR3 sequences, with roughly 10% found just once. The data were taken from a study of response to subunit inactivated influenza vaccine. This sample was also put to use in a study of T cells expressing NK-cell markers. From that report: Scientists made TCR beta cDNA using 5'RACE template switching with UMIs. HCMV serostatus: seven of eight sequenced donors positive, one negative. Of CD8+ T cells, about 1.0-8% belonged to dominant NKG2C+ clonotypes in five or six donors.

The source was PBMCs from blood, collected on the day of vaccination. The TCR comes from a man aged 50 to 60 who received an inactivated influenza vaccine.

CDR3 loop: CASSPRDGPTYNEQFF. In DNA, the CDR3 is TGTGCCAGCAGCCCCAGGGACGGACCTACCTACAATGAGCAGTTCTTC. The rearrangement joins TRBV7-9 to TRBJ2-1; D could derive from TRBD1 or TRBD2 (5 bases each). V was trimmed by 5 bases and J by 2 bases, leaving 16 bases between them. The germline CDR1 and CDR2 sequences are SEHNR and FQNEAQ (reference sequence). There are 16 residues in the CDR3. Combining the CDR3 with reference TRBV7-9 and TRBJ2-1 gives the whole variable domain DTGVSQNPRHKITKRGQNVTFRCDPISEHNRLYWYRQTLGQGPEFLTYFQNEAQLEKSRLLSDRFSAERPKGSFSTLEIQRTEQGDSAMYLCASSPRDGPTYNEQFFGPGTRLTVL.